These 17 T cell receptor beta chains share one sample of origin, sequenced in a study of cytomegalovirus exposure and HLA in healthy donors. The data were produced by immunoSEQ multiplex PCR, yet TCRdb's version contains in-frame clones alone and is incomplete. The data show 250,000 to 400,000 clones, roughly 86% seen once. Sequencing used PBMCs. The source of these receptors is a man aged 25 to 40 in good health and CMV-seronegative.

V is TRBV30 and J is TRBJ2-3; 10 bases map to TRBD2. Germline V gene sequence: CDR1 GTSNPN, CDR2 SVGIG (reference sequence). Losses at the gene ends were 6 bases for V and 5 bases for J; bases not matched to a gene: 5. The CDR3 consists of 13 residues. The chain's CDR3 is CACTSGVGDTQYF. CDR3 sequence (DNA): TGTGCCTGCACTAGCGGGGTGGGAGATACGCAGTATTTT.

The gene calls are TRBV2 and TRBJ2-2, with 12 bases matching TRBD2. Germline V lookup: CDR1 SNHLY, CDR2 FYNNEI. V was clipped by 6 bases and J by 4 bases; unmatched bases: 9. The CDR3 runs to 17 residues. CDR3: CASRQGLAGYGTGELFF. The CDR3 nucleotides are TGTGCCAGCAGACAAGGACTAGCGGGGTATGGCACCGGGGAGCTGTTTTTT.

The V and J genes are TRBV6-1 and TRBJ1-1; the match to TRBD1 covers 8 bases. Trimming at V came to 6 bases and at J to 5 bases, leaving 8 bases not matched to a gene. CDR1 is MNHNS, CDR2 SASEGT, per germline. The CDR3 totals 14 residues. The CDR3 region is CASRAGGLGTEAFF. In DNA form, the CDR3 reads TGTGCCAGCAGGGCAGGGGGCTTGGGAACTGAAGCTTTCTTT.

This clone is a singleton in its sample. The chain couples TRBV5-5 to TRBJ2-6, with 8 bases identical to TRBD1. Germline trimming cut 1 base from V and 0 bases from J; bases unmatched to any gene: 3. The V gene's germline CDR1 is SGHKS and CDR2 YYEKEE (reference sequence). This CDR3 spans 17 amino acids. CDR3 sequence reads: CASSLTGGRSGANVLTF. In nucleotides, the CDR3 is TGTGCCAGCAGCTTGACAGGGGGTCGCTCTGGGGCCAACGTCCTGACTTTC.

The gene calls are TRBV27 and TRBJ2-1, with TRBD1 matching 9 bases. The length of the CDR3 is 13 residues. The germline V gene has CDR1 MNHEY and CDR2 SMNVEV (reference sequence). Trimming took 4 bases from V and 7 from J; bases not matched to a gene: 2. Written as DNA, the CDR3 is TGTGCCAGCAGTTGGGACAGGGCAAATGAGCAGTTCTTC. It translates to CASSWDRANEQFF.

The gene calls are TRBV6-4 and TRBJ2-2; 11 bases match TRBD2. This CDR3 comprises 15 residues. After removal of 6 bases from V and 3 bases from J, the junction contained 3 bases not matched to a gene. Germline V gives CDR1 MRHNA, CDR2 SNTAGT. In DNA form, the CDR3 reads TGTGCCAGCAGACAACTAGCGGGGGACACCGGGGAGCTGTTTTTT. It is translated as CASRQLAGDTGELFF.

The rearrangement joins TRBV19 to TRBJ1-1; D not certain. This CDR3 region has 12 residues. CDR1 and CDR2 (germline): LNHDA, SQIVND (reference sequence). V was shortened by 4 bases and J by 5 bases, with 8 bases between the two germline ends. CDR3 in DNA: TGTGCCAGTAGTAACGTTGAGACTGAAGCTTTCTTT. Encoded protein: CASSNVETEAFF.

This chain joins TRBV5-1 and TRBJ1-2; tentative D call: TRBD1 (6 bases). The ends were cut back, 6 bases at V and 4 bases at J, with 16 bases in the middle. The CDR3 length is 14 residues. Looked up from germline, CDR1 is SGHRS and CDR2 is YFSETQ. CDR3: CASKPDSRPYGYTF. CDR3 bases: TGCGCCAGCAAGCCGGACAGCCGCCCCTATGGCTACACCTTC.

This chain uses TRBV28 with TRBJ2-1; 9 nucleotides match TRBD2. The CDR3 extends over 15 amino acids. With V trimmed by 6 bases and J by 7 bases, 10 bases remained unmatched. Germline CDR1 reads MDHEN; CDR2 reads SYDVKM. CDR3 nucleotide sequence: TGTGCCAGCAGACCTACATTAGCGGGGGTTAATGAGCAGTTCTTC. It is translated as CASRPTLAGVNEQFF.

V and J are TRBV6-5 and TRBJ1-2; 8 nucleotides line up with TRBD1. The V segment lost 6 bases and the J segment 4 bases; nucleotides outside the gene matches: 7. Looked up from germline, CDR1 is MNHEY and CDR2 is SVGAGI. The CDR3 spans 14 residues. The CDR3 bases are TGTGCCAGCAGAGGGACAGGCCTCGGCTATGGCTACACCTTC. It yields the protein CASRGTGLGYGYTF.

V is TRBV15 and J is TRBJ1-1; D is perhaps TRBD1 (6 bases). The germline V gene encodes CDR1 LNHNV and CDR2 YYDKDF (reference sequence). V was trimmed by 8 bases and J by 1 base, leaving 17 bases between them. There are 15 residues in the CDR3. The CDR3 DNA reads as TGTGCCACCTCGACAAGACAGGACGGGAACACTGAAGCTTTCTTT. This sequence encodes CATSTRQDGNTEAFF. The full variable domain, completed using reference TRBV15 and TRBJ1-1, is DAMVIQNPRYQVTQFGKPVTLSCSQTLNHNVMYWYQQKSSQAPKLLFHYYDKDFNNEADTPDNFQSRRPNTSFCFLDIRSPGLGDTAMYLCATSTRQDGNTEAFFGQGTRLTVV.

This sequence joins TRBV7-2 and TRBJ1-2; a possible D gene is TRBD1 (5 bases). The CDR3 covers 13 residues. Germline V CDR1 and CDR2: SGHTA, FQGNSA. Deletions cut 5 bases from V and 8 bases from J, with 15 bases between. The CDR3 DNA reads as TGTGCCAGCAGCAAACCCAACGGGGGGGGCTACACCTTC. Its translation: CASSKPNGGGYTF.

V and J are TRBV15 and TRBJ2-1, with D maybe TRBD1 (5 bases). Germline V gene sequence: CDR1 LNHNV, CDR2 YYDKDF (reference sequence). V was shortened by 1 base and J by 4 bases, with 14 bases between the two germline ends. This CDR3 is built from 16 residues. CDR3 DNA sequence: TGTGCCACCAGCAGAGGAGGACACGAACAATACAATGAGCAGTTCTTC. This codes for CATSRGGHEQYNEQFF.

The CDR3 loop is CASSPFGDVNTEAFF. CDR3 nucleotides: TGTGCCAGCAGTCCGTTCGGTGATGTGAACACTGAAGCTTTCTTT. The genes are TRBV6-5 and TRBJ1-1; D gene unclear. The V end was cut by 5 bases, the J end by 0 bases, with 13 bases between. The length of the CDR3 is 15 residues. Germline assignment: CDR1 MNHEY and CDR2 SVGAGI.

The V and J genes are TRBV5-4 and TRBJ1-2; D might be TRBD1 (5 bases). CDR1 and CDR2 from the germline V gene are SGHNT and YYREEE (reference sequence). The CDR3 covers 13 residues. V dropped 3 bases and J dropped 8 bases, with 14 bases sitting between them. CDR3 protein: CASSWRDAWGYTF. The CDR3 bases are TGTGCCAGCAGCTGGAGGGACGCTTGGGGCTACACCTTC.

This chain joins TRBV9 and TRBJ1-1; D not certain. V lost 0 bases to trimming and J lost 6 bases, with 18 bases between them. CDR3 length: 16 amino acids. Looked up from germline, CDR1 is SGDLS and CDR2 is YYNGEE. As DNA, the CDR3 is TGTGCCAGCAGCGTAGTGCCGGAGGTCGTTGTCGCTGAAGCTTTCTTT. Its translation is CASSVVPEVVVAEAFF.

The rearrangement links TRBV29-1 to TRBJ1-3; no clear D. The CDR3 covers 15 residues. The germline V gene encodes CDR1 SQVTM and CDR2 ANQGSEA. V was shortened by 4 bases and J by 1 base, with 14 bases between the two germline ends. Here the CDR3 reads CSVVTARKSGNTIYF. CDR3 in DNA: TGCAGCGTTGTTACGGCCAGGAAGTCTGGAAACACCATATATTTT.